Shown below are 22 T cell receptor beta chains from a single sample sequenced in a study of cytomegalovirus exposure and HLA in healthy donors (dated by TCRdb to about 2017). Libraries were prepared through the immunoSEQ multiplex PCR assay. For the multiplex PCR, a mixture combining 60 forward primers for TCR Vbeta segments and 13 reverse primers for TCR Jbeta segments was used. In its TCRdb copy, this immuneACCESS table keeps in-frame sequences only and misses some clones. Where compared with another copy, unresolved V genes explain less than half of these, and the others have no known cause. The sample table holds 100,000 or so clones, of which approximately 69% were seen once. In total, the top ten clones hold around 3.5% of the sample. The sequenced material came from PBMCs. These TCRs come from a man aged 30 to 39 in good health and CMV-seronegative.

This clone was detected a few times. The chain joins TRBV7-9 to TRBJ2-5, with 9 bases lining up with TRBD2. The ends lost 5 bases at V and 5 bases at J; junction bases unmatched: 15. The germline gives CDR1 SEHNR, CDR2 FQNEAQ (reference sequence). This CDR3 has 17 amino acids. The CDR3 loop is CASSPPGPAGGTETQYF. CDR3 nucleotide sequence: TGTGCCAGCAGCCCCCCGGGGCCAGCGGGAGGAACCGAGACCCAGTACTTC. Full variable domain (rest looked up from reference TRBV7-9 and TRBJ2-5): DTGVSQNPRHKITKRGQNVTFRCDPISEHNRLYWYRQTLGQGPEFLTYFQNEAQLEKSRLLSDRFSAERPKGSFSTLEIQRTEQGDSAMYLCASSPPGPAGGTETQYFGPGTRLLVL.

This clone was counted between two and nine times. The chain couples TRBV4-3 to TRBJ2-1, with D possibly matching TRBD1 (6 bases). Germline lookup yields CDR1 LGHNA and CDR2 YSLEER. CDR3 length: 15 amino acids. V lost 3 bases and J 5 bases, leaving 14 bases between the germline ends. DNA of the CDR3: TGCGCCAGCAGCCATATACAGGGTCAACACAATGAGCAGTTCTTC. Its translation: CASSHIQGQHNEQFF.

The chain links TRBV18 to TRBJ2-5; D call uncertain. Germline V gene lookup returns CDR1 KGHSH and CDR2 LQKENI. The CDR3 length is 13 residues. V gave up 3 bases and J gave up 5 bases, with 10 bases separating them. In nucleotides, the CDR3 is TGTGCCAGCTCACCCTCGCAGGTGGAGACCCAGTACTTC. Amino acids: CASSPSQVETQYF.

This chain uses TRBV19 with TRBJ1-2; D remains unclear. The V and J ends lost 2 bases and 5 bases respectively, with 12 bases between them. The CDR3 covers 14 residues. Germline V lookup: CDR1 LNHDA, CDR2 SQIVND (reference sequence). The CDR3 sequence is CASSIRGSAYGYTF. DNA of the CDR3: TGTGCCAGTAGTATACGAGGGAGCGCTTATGGCTACACCTTC. Supplemented by reference TRBV19 and TRBJ1-2, the full variable domain reads DGGITQSPKYLFRKEGQNVTLSCEQNLNHDAMYWYRQDPGQGLRLIYYSQIVNDFQKGDIAEGYSVSREKKESFPLTVTSAQKNPTAFYLCASSIRGSAYGYTFGSGTRLTVV.

V gene TRBV11-2 combines with J gene TRBJ2-1; 8 nucleotides align to TRBD1. CDR1 is SGHAT and CDR2 is FQNNGV in the germline V gene. This CDR3 region has 14 residues. V lost 5 bases to trimming and J lost 4 bases; unmatched junction nucleotides: 4. The CDR3 is CASSAGGAYNEQFF. The CDR3 coding sequence is TGTGCCAGCAGCGCAGGGGGCGCTTACAATGAGCAGTTCTTC.

The table lists this clone with a few counts. V gene TRBV25-1 combines with J gene TRBJ1-3; no clear D gene. This CDR3 contains 15 residues. Germline assignment: CDR1 MGHDK and CDR2 SYGVNS. V was shortened by 7 bases and J by 1 base, with 14 bases between the two germline ends. The CDR3 DNA reads TGTGCCAGCAATGGAGGTCTCCTGTCTGGAAACACCATATATTTT. Protein sequence: CASNGGLLSGNTIYF.

The V gene is TRBV30, the J gene TRBJ2-4, with 9 bases lining up with TRBD2. Trimming removed 0 bases from V and 6 bases from J; junction bases left unmatched: 6. There are 15 residues in the CDR3. Germline V gene lookup returns CDR1 GTSNPN and CDR2 SVGIG (reference sequence). This chain's CDR3 is CAWSVGLAIGNIQYF. The CDR3 nucleotides are TGTGCCTGGAGTGTAGGACTAGCGATAGGAAACATTCAGTACTTC.

Only a few counts were recorded for this clone. Germline is not matched at one junction end, which may reflect a read error. The V and J genes are TRBV15 and TRBJ1-4; D remains ambiguous. Per germline, CDR1 LNHNV and CDR2 YYDKDF (reference sequence). This CDR3 spans 13 amino acids. The CDR3: CATSRRTDEKLFF. The CDR3 nucleotides read TGTGCCACCAGCAGACGAACTGATGAAAAACTGTTTTTT. Drawing the rest from reference TRBV15 and TRBJ1-4, the complete variable domain is DAMVIQNPRYQVTQFGKPVTLSCSQTLNHNVMYWYQQKSSQAPKLLFHYYDKDFNNEADTPDNFQSRRPNTSFCFLDIRSPGLGDTAMYLCATSRRTDEKLFFGSGTQLSVL.

The chain combines TRBV5-6 with TRBJ2-7, with 7 nucleotides matching TRBD2. Per the germline V gene, CDR1 is SGHDT and CDR2 is YYEEEE. J gave up 6 bases and V 4 bases, and 7 bases lay outside the gene matches. This CDR3 contains 13 residues. In DNA, the CDR3 is TGTGCCAGCAGCCGGGACTACCCAACCGAGCAGTACTTC. It is translated as CASSRDYPTEQYF.

This chain connects TRBV6-6 to TRBJ1-5; D remains ambiguous. The V and J ends lost 5 bases and 7 bases respectively, with 9 bases between them. The CDR3 runs 12 residues. The germline CDR1 and CDR2 sequences are MNHNY and SVGAGI (reference sequence). This chain's CDR3 is CASSAWEQPQHF. The CDR3 DNA follows: TGTGCCAGCAGTGCCTGGGAGCAGCCCCAGCATTTT.

A few counts support this clone. This sequence joins TRBV28 and TRBJ1-2, with D tentatively TRBD1 (5 bases). Germline CDR1 is MDHEN and CDR2 is SYDVKM. The CDR3 covers 12 residues. The germline V and J ends were trimmed by 1 base and 6 bases, with 6 bases remaining between them. DNA of the CDR3: TGTGCCAGCAGTTTATCAGGGAATGGCTACACCTTC. It specifies CASSLSGNGYTF.

V is TRBV2 and J is TRBJ1-6; D may be TRBD1 (5 bases). The V end lost 6 bases, the J end lost 7 bases, and 13 bases lay between the germline ends. Per the germline V gene, CDR1 is SNHLY and CDR2 is FYNNEI. CDR3 length equals 14 residues. The CDR3 spells CASRRQTQNSPLHF. The CDR3 nucleotides are TGTGCCAGCAGGAGACAGACACAGAATTCACCCCTCCACTTT.

In this sample, this clone turned up once. V usage is TRBV9 and J usage is TRBJ2-6; 10 nucleotides align to TRBD2. This CDR3 has 18 amino acids. Germline V gives CDR1 SGDLS, CDR2 YYNGEE. The ends lost 5 bases at V and 0 bases at J; junction bases unmatched: 8. The CDR3: CASRPGLAFFSGANVLTF. The CDR3 DNA is TGTGCCAGCAGACCGGGACTAGCGTTTTTCTCTGGGGCCAACGTCCTGACTTTC.

This chain joins TRBV7-9 and TRBJ2-3, with a tentative D call TRBD2 (6 bases). V lost 5 bases and J 3 bases, leaving 15 bases between the germline ends. CDR1 and CDR2 (germline): SEHNR, FQNEAQ (reference sequence). This CDR3 contains 15 residues. The CDR3 DNA follows: TGTGCCAGCAGCCCGGGACTCGTGGGGACAGATACGCAGTATTTT. As protein: CASSPGLVGTDTQYF.

This clone was detected only a few times. J is TRBJ2-3 and V is TRBV30; 8 positions match TRBD2. This CDR3 spans 14 amino acids. Germline CDR1 GTSNPN, CDR2 SVGIG (reference sequence). V lost 0 bases to trimming and J lost 5 bases; unmatched junction nucleotides: 4. CDR3 nucleotides: TGTGCCTGGAGTGTGGGACTAGGTGAAGATACGCAGTATTTT. Translating it yields CAWSVGLGEDTQYF. The full variable domain, rest sourced from reference TRBV30 and TRBJ2-3, is SQTIHQWPATLVQPVGSPLSLECTVEGTSNPNLYWYRQAAGRGLQLLFYSVGIGQISSEVPQNLSASRPQDRQFILSSKKLLLSDSGFYLCAWSVGLGEDTQYFGPGTRLTVL.

In its sample, this clone was seen a few times. J is TRBJ2-6 and V is TRBV7-9; 8 bases line up with TRBD1. Germline V gives CDR1 SEHNR, CDR2 FQNEAQ (reference sequence). The CDR3 covers 16 residues. After removal of 9 bases from V and 0 bases from J, the junction contained 7 bases not matched to a gene. CDR3 DNA: TGTGCCAGTTCGGACAGGGCCCGCTCTGGGGCCAACGTCCTGACTTTC. It specifies CASSDRARSGANVLTF.

The V and J genes are TRBV4-3 and TRBJ2-3; perhaps TRBD1 as D (5 bases). Germline V lookup: CDR1 LGHNA, CDR2 YSLEER. CDR3 length: 16 residues. V gave up 0 bases and J gave up 2 bases, with 12 bases separating them. The CDR3 coding sequence is TGCGCCAGCAGCCAAGATCGGGCAGGGATCACAGATACGCAGTATTTT. This codes for CASSQDRAGITDTQYF.

The rearrangement links TRBV5-1 to TRBJ1-2, with D unclear. V was cut by 4 bases and J by 6 bases, with 19 bases left in between. Per germline, CDR1 SGHRS and CDR2 YFSETQ. This CDR3 contains 15 residues. For the CDR3, the DNA is TGCGCCAGCAGCCGAGACGGGATCAGAGCGGATGGCTACACCTTC. Protein sequence: CASSRDGIRADGYTF.

In its sample, this clone was seen a few times. The chain combines TRBV6-5 with TRBJ2-4, with D possibly being TRBD1 (5 bases). The CDR3 sequence is 12 residues long. CDR1 and CDR2 from the germline V gene are MNHEY and SVGAGI. Trimming pared 2 bases from V and 8 bases from J, leaving 7 bases between. The CDR3 spells CASSYRRDIQYF. The CDR3 bases are TGTGCCAGCAGTTACCGCAGGGACATTCAGTACTTC.

V usage is TRBV5-8 and J usage is TRBJ1-2; tentatively, D is TRBD1 (6 bases). CDR3 length: 15 residues. Trimming removed 5 bases from V and 8 bases from J, with 22 bases in between. Germline CDR1 and CDR2: SGHTS and YDEGEE. In nucleotides, the CDR3 is TGTGCCAGCAGTCGCGGCTTTCGGGGGGCGGAAGGCTACACCTTC. This gives the protein CASSRGFRGAEGYTF.

V gene TRBV6-5 combines with J gene TRBJ1-1; 8 nucleotides align to TRBD1. After removal of 6 bases from V and 6 bases from J, the junction contained 6 bases not matched to a gene. The CDR3 contains 13 residues. Germline CDR1 is MNHEY and CDR2 is SVGAGI. The CDR3 DNA sequence: TGTGCCAGCAGCAGGGGGCGGCCCCCTGAAGCTTTCTTT. Encoded protein: CASSRGRPPEAFF.

V and J are TRBV5-4 and TRBJ1-1; 7 nucleotides match TRBD1. The V gene end was trimmed by 3 bases and the J gene end by 4 bases; junction bases not matched to a gene: 3. The germline V gene has CDR1 SGHNT and CDR2 YYREEE (reference sequence). The CDR3 consists of 13 residues. CDR3 coding DNA: TGTGCCAGCAGCTCGGGACAGTTCACTGAAGCTTTCTTT. Translated: CASSSGQFTEAFF.